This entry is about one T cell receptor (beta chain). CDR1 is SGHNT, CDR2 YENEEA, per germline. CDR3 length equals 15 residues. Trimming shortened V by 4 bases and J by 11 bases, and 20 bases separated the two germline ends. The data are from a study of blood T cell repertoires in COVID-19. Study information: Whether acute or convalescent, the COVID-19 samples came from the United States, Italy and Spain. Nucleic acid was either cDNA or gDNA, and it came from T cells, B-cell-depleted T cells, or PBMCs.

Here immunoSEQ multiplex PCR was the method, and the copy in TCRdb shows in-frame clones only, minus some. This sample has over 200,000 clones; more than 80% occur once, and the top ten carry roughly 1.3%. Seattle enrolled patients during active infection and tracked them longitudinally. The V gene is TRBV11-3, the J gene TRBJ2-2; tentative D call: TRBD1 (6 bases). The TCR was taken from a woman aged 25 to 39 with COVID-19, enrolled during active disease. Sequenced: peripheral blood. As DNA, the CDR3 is TGTGCCAGCAGCTCCGGGACACCATATCAAGGAGAGCTGTTTTTT. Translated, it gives CASSSGTPYQGELFF.